The rows below give T cell receptor beta chains drawn from one sample of a study of blood T cell repertoires in COVID-19. Only in-frame clones appear in the TCRdb table, and some are missing; sequencing was by immunoSEQ multiplex PCR. The sample has about 280,000 clones, approximately 91% seen once. Sequencing was done on a sample of peripheral blood. The origin of the receptors is a young man with active or convalescent COVID-19. CDR3s include the opening cysteine and the closing phenylalanine or tryptophan. Each record gives: V gene, J gene, CDR3 length, CDR3 protein.

TRBV19	TRBJ2-5	15	CASSIGSGGSATQYF
TRBV14	TRBJ1-6	16	CASSQPRTGAPSPLHF
TRBV10-2	TRBJ2-3	15	CASSLFAGDTDTQYF
TRBV6-4	TRBJ1-1	14	CASSAGGGRTEAFF
TRBV18	TRBJ2-3	14	CASSPDISTDTQYF
TRBV10-2	TRBJ1-6	14	CASSPRGGYSPLHF
TRBV18	TRBJ1-1	13	CASSLTGNAEAFF
TRBV27	TRBJ1-2	14	CASSPRTGYTGYTF
TRBV6-4	TRBJ1-1	14	CASSDSTGATEAFF
TRBV4-3	TRBJ2-7	16	CASSQEMGRGTYEQYF
TRBV15	TRBJ2-5	15	CATSTGTSGEETQYF
TRBV5-1	TRBJ1-2	14	CASSLTGGNDGYTF
TRBV14	TRBJ2-1	14	CASSPRQGMDEQFF
TRBV18	TRBJ1-4	14	CASSNRDNNEKLFF
TRBV7-9	TRBJ1-4	14	CASSLERGIEKLFF
TRBV3-1/TRBV3-2	TRBJ1-4	16	CASSRSRDLEDEKLFF
TRBV6-5	TRBJ2-3	14	CASSSTSGPDTQYF
TRBV12-3/TRBV12-4	TRBJ1-5	13	CASQYVSNQPQHF
TRBV7-2	TRBJ2-3	16	CASSIQGGSSTDTQYF
TRBV29-1	TRBJ1-1	12	CSSSGGLTEAFF
TRBV5-1	TRBJ2-2	18	CASRQSPGHIPHAGELFF
TRBV5-1	TRBJ2-7	17	CASSSTPNGHTTYEQYF
TRBV3-1/TRBV3-2	TRBJ2-5	18	CASSQEAGGAGRQETQYF
TRBV10-3	TRBJ2-7	14	CAIADLLGRNEQYF
TRBV24-1	TRBJ1-5	16	CATSDFARPHNQPQHF
TRBV7-9	TRBJ1-5	13	CASSRDREWPQHF
TRBV19	TRBJ2-5	14	CASSIGQALETQYF
TRBV4-1	TRBJ1-2	15	CASSQVRGASYGYTF
TRBV12-5	TRBJ2-7	16	CASGLASGGTSYEQYF
TRBV7-9	TRBJ1-4	16	CASSFRDSATNEKLFF
TRBV7-2	TRBJ2-7	13	CASSFLGGNEQYF
TRBV3-1/TRBV3-2	TRBJ1-3	17	CASSQEFGTGIGNTIYF
TRBV7-8	TRBJ1-5	16	CASSLPRVGSNQPQHF
TRBV19	TRBJ1-5	15	CASSQIQNSNQPQHF
TRBV11-3	TRBJ1-3	15	CAKRHTAPSGNTIYF
TRBV19	TRBJ2-1	20	CASSIDALGLAGRSYNEQFF
TRBV10-3	TRBJ2-7	12	CAISERGFEQYF
TRBV5-5	TRBJ1-4	14	CASSFGQGYEKLFF
TRBV7-9	TRBJ1-4	12	CASSLSDEKLFF